This T cell receptor beta chain was retrieved from a study of T cells in Graves' hyperthyroidism and ophthalmopathy. For the study at large: At initial diagnosis, before any treatment had begun, peripheral blood was obtained.

Using RNA transcripts as the source, TCR beta CDR3 regions were amplified. HTBI primers drove first-round RT-PCR of the TCR CDR3. TCRdb processed the multiplex PCR reads anew with MiXCR; each CDR3 protein has one entry. The sample consists of a few hundred thousand distinct CDR3 sequences, roughly 20% of them appearing once. Germline CDR1 and CDR2: MDHEN and SYDVKM. V lost 6 bases and J lost 4; bases outside the gene matches: 7. There are 15 residues in the CDR3. Exclusion of a patient resulted from uncontrolled infection, other autoimmune disease, pregnancy or lactation. Each diagnosis drew on symptoms, thyroxine, TRAb, thyroid ultrasound and orbital computed tomography findings. PBMCs came from 10 ml fresh peripheral blood.

V usage is TRBV28 and J usage is TRBJ1-5, with 9 bases aligning to TRBD1. The sample was blood. This clonotype was sampled from a man in his fifties or sixties with Graves' ophthalmopathy. The CDR3 here is CASRGYDRGNQPQHF. The CDR3 DNA follows: TGTGCCAGCAGGGGATACGACAGGGGGAATCAGCCCCAGCATTTT.